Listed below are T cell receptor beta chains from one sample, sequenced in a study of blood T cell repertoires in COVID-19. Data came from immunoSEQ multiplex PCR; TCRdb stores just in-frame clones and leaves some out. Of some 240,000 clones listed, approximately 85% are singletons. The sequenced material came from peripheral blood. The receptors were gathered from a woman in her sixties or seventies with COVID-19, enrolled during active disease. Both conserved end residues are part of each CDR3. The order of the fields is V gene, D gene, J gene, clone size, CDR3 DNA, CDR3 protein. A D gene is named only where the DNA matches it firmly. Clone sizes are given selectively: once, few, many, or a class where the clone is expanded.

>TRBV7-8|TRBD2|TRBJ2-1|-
TGTGCCAGCAGCTCAGGACTAGCGGGAGGATTCTCCTACAATGAGCAGTTCTTC
CASSSGLAGGFSYNEQFF
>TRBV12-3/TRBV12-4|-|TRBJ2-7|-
TGTGCCAGCAGCCTAGGGGTACAGGACGAGCAGTACTTC
CASSLGVQDEQYF
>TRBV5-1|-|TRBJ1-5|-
TGCGCCAGCAGCTTGGACCAGGGTCCCCAGCATTTT
CASSLDQGPQHF
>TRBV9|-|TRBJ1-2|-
TGTGCCAGCAGCGACCACGGACATTTAGCTAACTATGGCTACACCTTC
CASSDHGHLANYGYTF
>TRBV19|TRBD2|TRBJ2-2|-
TGTGCCAGTAAACTGACTAGCGGGAGGGCGGGGGAGCTGTTTTTT
CASKLTSGRAGELFF
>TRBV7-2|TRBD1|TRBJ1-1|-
TGTGCCAGCAGCTTAACAGGGGGCCGCACTGAAGCTTTCTTT
CASSLTGGRTEAFF
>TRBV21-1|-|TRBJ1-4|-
TGTGCCAGCAGCAAAGCGCTTTGCCGGGACACCACAACTAATGAAAAACTGTTTTTT
CASSKALCRDTTTNEKLFF
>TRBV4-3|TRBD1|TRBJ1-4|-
TGCGCCAGCAGCCAAGCCTCCAGACAGGGAAGAGGTGAAAAACTGTTTTTT
CASSQASRQGRGEKLFF
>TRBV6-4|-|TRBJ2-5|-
TGTGCCAGCAGTGCCACAGGGCAAGAGACCCAGTACTTC
CASSATGQETQYF
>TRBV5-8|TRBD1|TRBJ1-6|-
TGTGCCAGCAGTTACGGGACAGAGCGCTCACCCCTCCACTTT
CASSYGTERSPLHF
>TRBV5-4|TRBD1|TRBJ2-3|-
TGTGCCAGCAGCAATAACAGGGGGCACCCCTCCTCAGATACGCAGTATTTT
CASSNNRGHPSSDTQYF
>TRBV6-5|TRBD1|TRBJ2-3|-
TGTGCCAGCAGTTATCTCCGGGACAGGGACACAGATACGCAGTATTTT
CASSYLRDRDTDTQYF
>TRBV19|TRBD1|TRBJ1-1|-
TGTGCCAGTAGTAGACAGGGGGCAGGGTTAACTGAAGCTTTCTTT
CASSRQGAGLTEAFF
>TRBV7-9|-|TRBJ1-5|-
TGTGCCAGCAGCTTAGGGGGGGTTACCAGCAATTATCAGCCCCAGCATTTT
CASSLGGVTSNYQPQHF
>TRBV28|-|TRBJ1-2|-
TGTGCCAGCAGTTCAGGTCACAACTATGGCTACACCTTC
CASSSGHNYGYTF
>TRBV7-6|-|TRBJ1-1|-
TGTGCCAGCAGCTTAGCAGGGGAGAACACTGAAGCTTTCTTT
CASSLAGENTEAFF
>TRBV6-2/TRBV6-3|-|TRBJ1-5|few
TGTGCCAGCAGTTACTCCGGGACACCTGGGTCGCCCCAGCATTTT
CASSYSGTPGSPQHF
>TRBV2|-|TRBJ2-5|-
TGTGCCAGCACCCCCACAGGCAACCAAGAGACCCAGTACTTC
CASTPTGNQETQYF
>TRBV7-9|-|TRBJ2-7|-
TGTGCCAGCAGCTCCGACAGAAGGGGATCCTACGAGCAGTACTTC
CASSSDRRGSYEQYF
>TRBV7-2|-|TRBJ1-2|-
TGTGCCAGCACTTATCCGGTCCAGGGCTGGGGTGGCTACACCTTC
CASTYPVQGWGGYTF
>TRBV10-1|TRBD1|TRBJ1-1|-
TGCGCCAGCAGGGCGAACTTCCAGGGGGCGAGCTGTGAAGCTTTCTTT
CASRANFQGASCEAFF
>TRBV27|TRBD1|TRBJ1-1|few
TGTGCCAGCAGCTCGACCACTACAGGGGGCACTAGGGCTTTCTTT
CASSSTTTGGTRAFF
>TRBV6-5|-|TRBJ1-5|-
TGTGCCAGCAGTTACTCTCGGGGGGATAATCAGCCCCAGCATTTT
CASSYSRGDNQPQHF
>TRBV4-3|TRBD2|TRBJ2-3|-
TGCGCCAGCAGCCAAGAATGGGGGACTAGCGCAACGACTACTAGCACAGATACGCAGTATTTT
CASSQEWGTSATTTSTDTQYF
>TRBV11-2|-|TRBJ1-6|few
TGTGCCAGCAGCTCCGTGGGGGGACGGGGCGCAGCTTCACCCCTCCACTTT
CASSSVGGRGAASPLHF
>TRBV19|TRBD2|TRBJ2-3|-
TGTGCCAGTAGTAATGCGGGGGGGCCTGCAGATACGCAGTATTTT
CASSNAGGPADTQYF
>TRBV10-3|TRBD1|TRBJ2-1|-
TGTGCCATCTTCTCGACAGGGGGACAGGTATGGTTCTTC
CAIFSTGGQVWFF
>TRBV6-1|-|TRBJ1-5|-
TGTGCCAGCAGTGAAGTGGGAGGGGGAGGGAATCAGCCCCAGCATTTT
CASSEVGGGGNQPQHF
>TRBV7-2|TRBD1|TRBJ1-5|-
TGTGCCAGCAGCTTATCGGGACAGCCTCGGCAGCCCCAGCATTTT
CASSLSGQPRQPQHF
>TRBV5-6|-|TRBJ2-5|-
TGTGCCAGCAGCGTCAGAATCGGGGAGACCCAGTACTTC
CASSVRIGETQYF
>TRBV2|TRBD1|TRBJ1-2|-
TGTGCCAGCAGTGAAGGGACAGGGGTTTCTGGCTACACCTTC
CASSEGTGVSGYTF
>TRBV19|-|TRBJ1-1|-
TGTGCCAGTATCCCAAGCGGGCCGAGGACTGAAGCTTTCTTT
CASIPSGPRTEAFF
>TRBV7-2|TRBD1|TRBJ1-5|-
TGTGCCAGCAGCTTAGCTGTGCAGGGGGGCAATCAGCCCCAGCATTTT
CASSLAVQGGNQPQHF
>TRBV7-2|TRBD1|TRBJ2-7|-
TGTGCCAGCAGCAACCAAGGGACAGGGTACTACGAGCAGTACTTC
CASSNQGTGYYEQYF
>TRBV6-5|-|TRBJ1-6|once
TGTGCCAGCAGGGACAGTCAGTATTCACCCCTCCACTTT
CASRDSQYSPLHF
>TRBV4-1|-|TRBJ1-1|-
TGCGCCAGCAGCCAACCTGCGACGGCGGGCACTGAAGCTTTCTTT
CASSQPATAGTEAFF
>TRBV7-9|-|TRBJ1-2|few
TGTGCCAGCAGCTTCGACAAGAACTATGGCTACACCTTC
CASSFDKNYGYTF
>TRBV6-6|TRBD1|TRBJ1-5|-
TGTGCCAGCAGACGGACAGGTAACAGCAATCAGCCCCAGCATTTT
CASRRTGNSNQPQHF
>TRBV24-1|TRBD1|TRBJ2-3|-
TGTGCCACCAGCCCCGGACAGGGGACAGATACGCAGTATTTT
CATSPGQGTDTQYF
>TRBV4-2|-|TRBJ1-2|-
TGTGCCAGCAGCCAAGAATCCCCACTTATCTATGGCTACACCTTC
CASSQESPLIYGYTF
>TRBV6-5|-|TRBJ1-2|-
TGTGCCAGCAGGCCGACAGACCAGTATGGCTACACCTTC
CASRPTDQYGYTF
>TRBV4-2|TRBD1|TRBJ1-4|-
TGTGCCAGCAGCCCTGGGACAGGGGGCGAAGATGAAAAACTGTTTTTT
CASSPGTGGEDEKLFF
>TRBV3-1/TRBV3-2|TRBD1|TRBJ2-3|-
TGTGCCAGCAGCCAATTTAGACAGGGGGCAGATACGCAGTATTTT
CASSQFRQGADTQYF
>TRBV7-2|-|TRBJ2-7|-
TGTGCCAGCAGCCCTGGGACACCCTGGGGCGAGCAGTACTTC
CASSPGTPWGEQYF
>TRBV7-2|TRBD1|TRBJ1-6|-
TGTGCCAGCAGCCCCTGGGACAGGTCCGTGGGGTCACCCCTCCACTTT
CASSPWDRSVGSPLHF